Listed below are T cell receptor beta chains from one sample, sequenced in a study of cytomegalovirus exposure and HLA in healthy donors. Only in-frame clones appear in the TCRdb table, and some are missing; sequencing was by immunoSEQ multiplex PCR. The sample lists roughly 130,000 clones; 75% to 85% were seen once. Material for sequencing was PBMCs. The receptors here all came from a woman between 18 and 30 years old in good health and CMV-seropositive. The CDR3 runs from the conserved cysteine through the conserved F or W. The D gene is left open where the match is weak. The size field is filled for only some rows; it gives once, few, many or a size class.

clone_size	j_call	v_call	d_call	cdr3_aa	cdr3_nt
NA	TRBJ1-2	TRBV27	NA	CASSLGGSDGYTF	TGTGCCAGTTCCCTGGGGGGGTCGGATGGCTACACCTTC
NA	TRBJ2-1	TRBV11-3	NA	CASSETLFNEQFF	TGTGCCAGCAGCGAAACCCTATTCAATGAGCAGTTCTTC
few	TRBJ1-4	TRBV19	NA	CASSIWTPEGEKLFF	TGTGCCAGTAGTATATGGACTCCTGAGGGCGAAAAACTGTTTTTT
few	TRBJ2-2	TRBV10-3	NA	CAISRTGNGELFF	TGTGCCATCAGTCGTACAGGGAACGGGGAGCTGTTTTTT
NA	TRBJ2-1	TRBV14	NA	CASSQPTNMGYNEQFF	TGTGCCAGCAGCCAACCAACTAACATGGGTTACAATGAGCAGTTCTTC
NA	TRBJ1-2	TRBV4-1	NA	CASSPSKTGFGYTF	TGCGCCAGCAGCCCCTCCAAAACAGGGTTTGGCTACACCTTC
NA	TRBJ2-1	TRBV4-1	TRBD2	CASSQTASGGSYNEQFF	TGCGCCAGCAGCCAGACAGCTAGCGGGGGCTCCTACAATGAGCAGTTCTTC
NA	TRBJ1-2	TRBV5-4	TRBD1	CASRQGYYGYTF	TGTGCCAGCCGACAGGGCTACTATGGCTACACCTTC
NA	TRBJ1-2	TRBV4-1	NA	CASSQGWEFNGYTF	TGCGCCAGCAGCCAAGGCTGGGAGTTCAATGGCTACACCTTC
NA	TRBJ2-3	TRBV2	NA	CASSGTVSTDTQYF	TGTGCCAGCAGTGGGACAGTCAGCACAGATACGCAGTATTTT
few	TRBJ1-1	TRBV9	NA	CASSVVLQDTEAFF	TGTGCCAGCAGCGTAGTTTTACAGGACACTGAAGCTTTCTTT
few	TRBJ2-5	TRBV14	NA	CASSQGGVTQYF	TGTGCCAGCAGCCAAGGAGGAGTGACCCAGTACTTC
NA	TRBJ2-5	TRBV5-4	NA	CASGRGGQETQYF	TGTGCCTCGGGCCGGGGTGGCCAAGAGACCCAGTACTTC
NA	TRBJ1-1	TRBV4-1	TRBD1	CASSHAGTGNTEAFF	TGCGCCAGCAGCCATGCCGGGACAGGGAACACTGAAGCTTTCTTT
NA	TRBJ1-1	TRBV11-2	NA	CASSLVVGGTTEAFF	TGTGCCAGCAGCTTAGTAGTTGGGGGCACGACTGAAGCTTTCTTT
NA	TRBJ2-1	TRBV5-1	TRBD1	CASSLEGQGASRFF	TGCGCCAGCAGCTTGGAGGGACAGGGGGCCTCCCGTTTCTTC
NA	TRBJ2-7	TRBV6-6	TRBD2	CASRSSERGADEQYF	TGTGCCAGCAGGTCCTCCGAGCGGGGGGCGGATGAGCAGTACTTC
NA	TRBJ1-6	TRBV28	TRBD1	CASSLPSQGGSPLHF	TGTGCCAGCAGCTTACCCTCACAGGGGGGTTCACCCCTCCACTTT
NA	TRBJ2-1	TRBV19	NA	CASAWESSYNEQFF	TGTGCCAGTGCGTGGGAGAGCTCCTACAATGAGCAGTTCTTC
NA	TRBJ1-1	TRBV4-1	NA	CASSQGGLRGAMNTEAFF	TGCGCCAGCAGCCAAGGGGGCCTTCGTGGGGCCATGAACACTGAAGCTTTCTTT
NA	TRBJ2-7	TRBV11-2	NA	CASSPQFGRDYEQYF	TGTGCCAGCAGCCCCCAGTTCGGCAGGGACTACGAGCAGTACTTC
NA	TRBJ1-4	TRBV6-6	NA	CASSREANEKLFF	TGTGCCAGCTCCCGGGAGGCAAATGAAAAACTGTTTTTT
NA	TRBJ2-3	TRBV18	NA	CASSPPMARTDTQYF	TGTGCCAGCTCACCACCGATGGCACGCACAGATACGCAGTATTTT
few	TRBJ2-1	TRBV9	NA	CASSVGDIPSSYNEQFF	TGTGCCAGCAGCGTCGGGGACATCCCGAGCTCCTACAATGAGCAGTTCTTC
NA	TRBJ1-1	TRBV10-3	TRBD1	CAISESQGGETEAFF	TGTGCCATCAGTGAGTCTCAGGGGGGAGAGACTGAAGCTTTCTTT
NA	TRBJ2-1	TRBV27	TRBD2	CASSLSGTMNEQFF	TGTGCCAGCAGTTTATCGGGGACTATGAATGAGCAGTTCTTC
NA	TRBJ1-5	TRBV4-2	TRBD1	CASSQGGDRPQHF	TGTGCCAGCAGCCAAGGGGGGGACAGACCCCAGCATTTT
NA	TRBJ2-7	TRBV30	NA	CAWSDGGRYYEQYF	TGTGCCTGGAGTGACGGGGGACGGTACTACGAGCAGTACTTC
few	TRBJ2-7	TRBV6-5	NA	CASIWRGPPDEQYF	TGTGCCAGCATTTGGAGGGGCCCGCCGGACGAGCAGTACTTC
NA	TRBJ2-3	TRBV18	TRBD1	CASSPPTGQGDTQYF	TGTGCCAGCTCACCACCGACAGGGCAAGGGGATACGCAGTATTTT
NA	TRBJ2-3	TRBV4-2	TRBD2	CASSIPGTTTDTQYF	TGTGCCAGCAGCATCCCCGGGACTACCACAGATACGCAGTATTTT
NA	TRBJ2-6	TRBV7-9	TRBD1	CASSYGGTGLSGANVLTF	TGTGCCAGCAGCTATGGGGGGACAGGCCTCTCTGGGGCCAACGTCCTGACTTTC
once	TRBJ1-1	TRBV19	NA	CASSPGSRTTEAFF	TGTGCCAGTAGTCCGGGGTCAAGGACCACTGAAGCTTTCTTT
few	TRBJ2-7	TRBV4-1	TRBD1	CASSPPGTGDHEQYF	TGCGCCAGCAGCCCCCCCGGGACAGGGGACCACGAGCAGTACTTC
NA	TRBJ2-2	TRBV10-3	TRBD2	CAIRSGGNTGELFF	TGTGCCATCAGGAGCGGGGGGAACACCGGGGAGCTGTTTTTT
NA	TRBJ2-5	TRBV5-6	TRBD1	CASSKPGTGGRETQYF	TGTGCCAGCAGCAAACCAGGGACAGGGGGTAGGGAGACCCAGTACTTC
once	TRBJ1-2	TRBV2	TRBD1	CASSDTGDINYGYTF	TGTGCCAGCAGTGACACAGGGGATATTAACTATGGCTACACCTTC
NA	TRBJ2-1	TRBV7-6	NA	CASSLPSNEQFF	TGTGCCAGCAGCTTACCGTCCAATGAGCAGTTCTTC
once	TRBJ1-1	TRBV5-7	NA	CASSLGGQNTEAFF	TGTGCCAGCAGCTTGGGCGGACAGAACACTGAAGCTTTCTTT
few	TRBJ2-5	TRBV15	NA	CATSREAGETQYF	TGTGCCACCAGCAGAGAAGCGGGAGAGACCCAGTACTTC
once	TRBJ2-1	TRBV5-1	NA	CASTLTTAYNEQFF	TGCGCCAGCACTCTTACGACAGCTTACAATGAGCAGTTCTTC
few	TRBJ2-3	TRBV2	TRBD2	CASSGGGGGRADTQYF	TGTGCCAGCAGTGGAGGCGGCGGGGGGCGGGCAGATACGCAGTATTTT
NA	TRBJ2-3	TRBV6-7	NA	CAHEKRNTQYF	TGTGCCCATGAAAAGAGAAATACGCAGTATTTT
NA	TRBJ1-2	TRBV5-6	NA	CASSLAGEDTF	TGTGCCAGCAGCTTGGCGGGGGAAGACACCTTC
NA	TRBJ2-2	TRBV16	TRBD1	CASSQGTGVGGELFF	TGTGCCAGCAGCCAAGGGACAGGGGTCGGCGGGGAGCTGTTTTTT
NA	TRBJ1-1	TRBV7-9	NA	CSSSPQDTEAFF	TGTTCCAGCAGCCCTCAGGACACTGAAGCTTTCTTT
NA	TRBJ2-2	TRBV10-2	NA	CASRLGGELFF	TGCGCCAGCAGGCTAGGCGGGGAGCTGTTTTTT
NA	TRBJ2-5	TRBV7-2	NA	CASSGGADRETQYF	TGTGCCAGCAGCGGGGGGGCCGATAGGGAGACCCAGTACTTC
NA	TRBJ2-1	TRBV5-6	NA	CASSLPGTHYNEQFF	TGTGCCAGCAGCCTGCCGGGAACACATTACAATGAGCAGTTCTTC
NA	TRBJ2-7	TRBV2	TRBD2	CASSSTSGGRYEQYF	TGTGCCAGCAGTTCGACTAGCGGGGGTCGCTACGAGCAGTACTTC
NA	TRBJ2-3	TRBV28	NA	CASSPHLQITDTQYF	TGTGCCAGCAGTCCTCACCTGCAGATCACAGATACGCAGTATTTT
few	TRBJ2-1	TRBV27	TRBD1	CASSLTGEQFF	TGTGCCAGCAGTTTGACAGGGGAGCAGTTCTTC
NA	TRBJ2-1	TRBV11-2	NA	CASTYRVEQFF	TGTGCCAGCACCTACAGGGTTGAACAGTTCTTC
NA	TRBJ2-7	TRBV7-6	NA	CASSLALVYEQYF	TGTGCCAGCAGCTTAGCCCTCGTGTACGAGCAGTACTTC
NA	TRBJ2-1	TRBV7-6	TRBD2	CASSAWRYRSGGYEQFF	TGTGCCAGCAGCGCCTGGCGATACAGGAGCGGGGGTTATGAGCAGTTCTTC